This TCR beta chain was sequenced in a study of blood T cell repertoires in COVID-19. Study-level background: Nucleic acid was either cDNA or gDNA, and it came from T cells, B-cell-depleted T cells, or PBMCs.

Data came from immunoSEQ multiplex PCR; TCRdb stores just in-frame clones and leaves some out. The data contain about 34,000 clones, 70% to 80% of them seen just once; the ten biggest clones take up roughly 31%. This clone was recorded only once. The V gene lost 10 bases and the J gene lost 7 bases, with 10 bases spanning the gap. The CDR3 has 10 amino acids. Germline V CDR1 and CDR2: MNHEY, SVGAGI. V and J are TRBV6-5 and TRBJ2-5; D not resolved. The source material was peripheral blood. This sequence originates from a man aged 80 or over with acute or convalescent COVID-19. CDR3 sequence reads: CATGSGTQYF. As DNA, the CDR3 is TGTGCCACCGGATCGGGGACCCAGTACTTC.